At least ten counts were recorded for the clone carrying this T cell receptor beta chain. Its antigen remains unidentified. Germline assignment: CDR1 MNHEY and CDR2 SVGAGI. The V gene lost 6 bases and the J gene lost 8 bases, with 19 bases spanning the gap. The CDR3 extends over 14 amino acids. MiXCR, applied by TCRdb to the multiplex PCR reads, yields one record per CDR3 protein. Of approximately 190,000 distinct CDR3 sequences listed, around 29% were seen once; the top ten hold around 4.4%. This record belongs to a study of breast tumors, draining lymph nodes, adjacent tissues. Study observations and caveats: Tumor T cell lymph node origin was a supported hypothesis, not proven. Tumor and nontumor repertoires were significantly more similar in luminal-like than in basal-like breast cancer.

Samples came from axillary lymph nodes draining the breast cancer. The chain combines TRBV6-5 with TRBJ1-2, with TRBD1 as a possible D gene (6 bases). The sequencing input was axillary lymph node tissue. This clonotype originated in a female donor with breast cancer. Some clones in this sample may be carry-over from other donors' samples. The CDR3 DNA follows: TGTGCCAGCAGCGGCCCGACAGGCTCGGGGGGCTACACCTTC. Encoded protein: CASSGPTGSGGYTF.